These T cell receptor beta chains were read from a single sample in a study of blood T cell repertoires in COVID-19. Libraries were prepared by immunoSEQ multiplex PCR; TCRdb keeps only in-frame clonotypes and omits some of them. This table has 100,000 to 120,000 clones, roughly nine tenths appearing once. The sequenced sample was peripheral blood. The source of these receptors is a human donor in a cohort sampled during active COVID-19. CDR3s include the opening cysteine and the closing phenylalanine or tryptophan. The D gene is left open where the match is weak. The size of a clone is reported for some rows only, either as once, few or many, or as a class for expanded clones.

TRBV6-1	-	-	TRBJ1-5	TGTGCCAGCAGTGAATCTCCCGGCAATCAGCCCCAGCATTTT	CASSESPGNQPQHF
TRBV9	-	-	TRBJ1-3	TGTGCCAGCAGCGACAGTATACAGGGTTCTGGAAACACCATATATTTT	CASSDSIQGSGNTIYF
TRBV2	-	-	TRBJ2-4	TGTGCCAGCACCCTACACCAGGGAGGTGACATTCAGTACTTC	CASTLHQGGDIQYF
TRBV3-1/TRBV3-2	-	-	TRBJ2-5	TGTGCCAGCAGCCAAAGAGGAGGGCTCGGGGAGACCCAGTACTTC	CASSQRGGLGETQYF
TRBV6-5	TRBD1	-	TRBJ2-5	TGTGCCAGCAGTCCGTTTGACAGGGGCCAAGAGACCCAGTACTTC	CASSPFDRGQETQYF
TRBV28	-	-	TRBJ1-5	TGTGCCAGCAGTGGAGCCGGGTCAGGGTATCAGCCCCAGCATTTT	CASSGAGSGYQPQHF
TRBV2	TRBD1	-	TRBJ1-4	TGTGCCAGCAGTGATGGGGACAGGGGGAATGAAAAACTGTTTTTT	CASSDGDRGNEKLFF
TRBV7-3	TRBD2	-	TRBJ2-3	TGTGCCAGCAGCTTAACGATTAGCGGGAACACAGATACGCAGTATTTT	CASSLTISGNTDTQYF
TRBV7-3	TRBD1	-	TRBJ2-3	TGTGCCAGCAGCTTAATAGGACAGGGGGCAGATACGCAGTATTTT	CASSLIGQGADTQYF
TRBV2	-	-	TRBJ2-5	TGTGCCAGCAGTGGCCTCGCCTCTACTTCAACAGAGACCCAGTACTTC	CASSGLASTSTETQYF
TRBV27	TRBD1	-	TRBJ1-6	TGTGCCAGCAGTAGGACAGGGGATTCACCCCTCCACTTT	CASSRTGDSPLHF
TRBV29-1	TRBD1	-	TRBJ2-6	TGCAGCGTTGAGGGGACAGGGGTAGTTGCTGGGGCCAACGTCCTGACTTTC	CSVEGTGVVAGANVLTF
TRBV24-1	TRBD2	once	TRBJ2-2	TGTGCCACCAGTGATCAACGGACTAGCGGTTACACCGGGGAGCTGTTTTTT	CATSDQRTSGYTGELFF
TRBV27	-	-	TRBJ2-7	TGTGCCAGCAGTTTATCTCCCCTGAGATTTTCTACCTACGAGCAGTACTTC	CASSLSPLRFSTYEQYF
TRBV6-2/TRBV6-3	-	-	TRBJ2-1	TGTGCCAGCAGTTACGGAGAAAGGAGGGGATCGAATGAGCAGTTCTTC	CASSYGERRGSNEQFF
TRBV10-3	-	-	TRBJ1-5	TGTGCCATCAGTGTGCGGGATGACAATCAGCCCCAGCATTTT	CAISVRDDNQPQHF
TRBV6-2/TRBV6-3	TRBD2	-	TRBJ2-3	TGTGCCAGCAGTTGGACTAGCGGGGGGTCCCGCACAGATACGCAGTATTTT	CASSWTSGGSRTDTQYF
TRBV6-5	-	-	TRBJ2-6	TGTGCCAGCAGTTACCTCTCTGGGGCCAACGTCCTGACTTTC	CASSYLSGANVLTF
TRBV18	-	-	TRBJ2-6	TGTGCCAGCTCACCATTAACAGGGATATCTCTCTTCGGGGCCAACGTCCTGACTTTC	CASSPLTGISLFGANVLTF
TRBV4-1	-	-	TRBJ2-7	TGCGCCAGCAGCCCAGGGGCGGGCCGGACGGGGGAGCAGTACTTC	CASSPGAGRTGEQYF
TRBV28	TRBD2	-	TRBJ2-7	TGTGCCAGCAGTCTTACCGAAGCGGGGAGCTCCTACGAGCAGTACTTC	CASSLTEAGSSYEQYF
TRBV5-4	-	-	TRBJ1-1	TGTGCCAGCAGCCTTACGCCAGGCACTGAAGCTTTCTTT	CASSLTPGTEAFF
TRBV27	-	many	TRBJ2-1	TGTGCCAGCACCTCCATCAGGGGAAGTTTCTACAATGAGCAGTTCTTC	CASTSIRGSFYNEQFF
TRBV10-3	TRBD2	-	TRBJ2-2	TGTGCCATCAGTGAGTCCCTGACTAGCGGACGTACGAACACCGGGGAGCTGTTTTTT	CAISESLTSGRTNTGELFF
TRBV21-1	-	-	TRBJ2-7	TGTGCCAGCAGCAACTTCCAGCAGACTATGCCCTACGAGCAGTACTTC	CASSNFQQTMPYEQYF
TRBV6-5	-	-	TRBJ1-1	TGTGCCAGCAGCTCAGGGACAAGGGTGGGCACTGAAGCTTTCTTT	CASSSGTRVGTEAFF
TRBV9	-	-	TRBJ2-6	TGTGCCAGCAGCCCAACCGGCTCTGGGGCCAACGTCCTGACTTTC	CASSPTGSGANVLTF
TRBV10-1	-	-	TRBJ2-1	TGCGCCAGCAGTGAGCCCGGGTATGAGCAGTTCTTC	CASSEPGYEQFF
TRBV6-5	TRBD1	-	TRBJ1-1	TGTGCCAGCAGAAAGACAGGGGGGGGTTTCACTGAAGCTTTCTTT	CASRKTGGGFTEAFF
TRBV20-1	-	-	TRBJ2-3	TGCAGTGCCCTCATTGGGGCAACGCAGTATTTT	CSALIGATQYF
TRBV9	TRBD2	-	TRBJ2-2	TGTGCCAGCAGCGTAGGAACCCGAGCGGGGGGGACCGGGGAGCTGTTTTTT	CASSVGTRAGGTGELFF